A selection of T cell receptor beta chains follows, all from one sample in a study of identical twins. MiXCR, run by TCRdb on the 5' RACE reads, gives a single entry per CDR3 protein. This sample has a few hundred thousand distinct CDR3 sequences, with over 8.5% found just once. Another study also made use of these data, one on yellow fever vaccine responses in identical twins.

Sequenced input: PBMCs. These receptors were taken from a woman between 18 and 30 years old in good health. The CDR3 runs from the conserved cysteine through the conserved F or W. A D gene is named only where the DNA matches it firmly. Expanded clones are given a class, and other clones once, few, many or no size at all.

TRBJ2-5	many	TRBD1	TRBV2	TGTGCCAGCAGTGAAACGACAGGGTGGATAGAGACCCAGTACTTC	CASSETTGWIETQYF
TRBJ2-1	many	TRBD2	TRBV5-1	TGCGCCAGCAGCGGGGGACTAGCGGACAATGAGCAGTTCTTC	CASSGGLADNEQFF
TRBJ2-7	many	.	TRBV27	TGTGCCAGGAGTAAAGGAAGGGATGCCCACGAGCAGTACTTC	CARSKGRDAHEQYF
TRBJ1-2	many	.	TRBV7-8	TGTGCCAGCAGCTTTCAACTAGAGTATGGCTACACCTTC	CASSFQLEYGYTF
TRBJ2-1	many	TRBD2	TRBV2	TGTGCCAGCAGTCCTGGACTAGCGGGAAACAATGAGCAGTTCTTC	CASSPGLAGNNEQFF
TRBJ1-1	many	.	TRBV2	TGTGCCAGCAACGGGGTTACTGAAGCTTTCTTT	CASNGVTEAFF
TRBJ1-1	.	.	TRBV9	TGTGCCAGCAGCGTAGTAAGTAACACTGAAGCTTTCTTT	CASSVVSNTEAFF
TRBJ2-3	many	.	TRBV7-2	TGTGCCAGCAGCTTAGGGTTATCTGCAGATACGCAGTATTTT	CASSLGLSADTQYF
TRBJ2-1	many	.	TRBV3-1	TGTGCCAGCAGGGGGGGGCGACTCCCTGGAGTGCATGAGCAGTTCTTC	CASRGGRLPGVHEQFF
TRBJ2-7	.	.	TRBV20-1	TGCAGTCCGCTGGGCCAGAGCTCCTACGAGCAGTACTTC	CSPLGQSSYEQYF
TRBJ2-7	many	TRBD1	TRBV4-3	TGCGCCAGCAGCCAAGATATCGCCGGGACAGATGTTACTTACGAGCAGTACTTC	CASSQDIAGTDVTYEQYF
TRBJ2-5	.	TRBD2	TRBV3-1	TGTGCCAGCAGCCAAGGGCGCGGGGGGGGCGAGACCCAGTACTTC	CASSQGRGGGETQYF
TRBJ2-7	few	.	TRBV7-2	TGTGCCAGCACCCCCGACGGTATCTACGAGCAGTACTTC	CASTPDGIYEQYF
TRBJ2-1	.	.	TRBV18	TGTGCCAGCTCACCACTAACGGGGGCAGGGTACAATGAGCAGTTCTTC	CASSPLTGAGYNEQFF
TRBJ1-3	few	.	TRBV5-1	TGCGCCAGCAGCTCGGTGGGGAACTCTGGAAACACCATATATTTT	CASSSVGNSGNTIYF
TRBJ2-7	.	.	TRBV11-2	TGTGCCAGCAGCTTAGTACCTAACGAGCAGTACTTC	CASSLVPNEQYF
TRBJ2-7	many	.	TRBV5-1	TGCGCCAGTCGACAGGACTCCTACGAGCAGTACTTC	CASRQDSYEQYF
TRBJ2-5	few	TRBD2	TRBV15	TGTGCCACCAGCGGGGGGGGATCCGGGGAGACCCAGTACTTC	CATSGGGSGETQYF
TRBJ2-1	once	TRBD1	TRBV20-1	TGCAGTGCCATACCGGGACAGGGGGGCAATGAGCAGTTCTTC	CSAIPGQGGNEQFF
TRBJ2-1	many	.	TRBV20-1	TGCAGTGCTGCCGTCCGCGCCCCGGCCTACAATGAGCAGTTCTTC	CSAAVRAPAYNEQFF
TRBJ2-1	few	.	TRBV9	TGTGCCAGCAGCCCGGGCCTGGGGGGGGGCCCAGGGGAGCAGTTCTTC	CASSPGLGGGPGEQFF
TRBJ2-6	many	.	TRBV12-3/TRBV12-4	TGTGCCAGCAGCTACATCTCTGGGGCCAACGTCCTGACTTTC	CASSYISGANVLTF
TRBJ2-3	many	.	TRBV5-1	TGCGCCAGCAGCTTGGCCGCTGGGGGGTACGATACGCAGTATTTT	CASSLAAGGYDTQYF
TRBJ2-2	many	.	TRBV4-3	TGCGCCAGCAGCCAAGATCTCCGGGACACCGGGGAGCTGTTTTTT	CASSQDLRDTGELFF
TRBJ2-1	.	TRBD1	TRBV7-8	TGTGCCAGCATCCACTTAGTGGGACAGGGCCCCCTCAGTGAGCAGTTCTTC	CASIHLVGQGPLSEQFF
TRBJ2-1	.	TRBD2	TRBV7-9	TGTGCCAGCAGCCCCCGGCTAGCGGGTCTTGTCGATGAGCAGTTCTTC	CASSPRLAGLVDEQFF
TRBJ2-1	.	TRBD2	TRBV20-1	TGCAGTGCTAGCGGGGGGGCCGCCTACAATGAGCAGTTCTTC	CSASGGAAYNEQFF
TRBJ2-7	many	TRBD1	TRBV7-9	TGTGCCAGCAGCGGTAGGACAGGGCCCTACGAGCAGTACTTC	CASSGRTGPYEQYF
TRBJ2-3	many	.	TRBV29-1	TGCAGCGTTGCCACGGGGTTCAGCTCGAAAAAGGATACGCAGTATTTT	CSVATGFSSKKDTQYF
TRBJ2-3	.	TRBD1	TRBV12-3/TRBV12-4	TGTGCCAGCAGTGAGGGACAGGGGGGAGATACGCAGTATTTT	CASSEGQGGDTQYF
TRBJ2-5	many	.	TRBV5-6	TGTGCCAGCAGCTCAAAGCTTTTGTTAGAGACCCAGTACTTC	CASSSKLLLETQYF
TRBJ2-7	few	TRBD1	TRBV12-3/TRBV12-4	TGTGCCAGCAGTCCGGGGACAGTGATTTACGAGCAGTACTTC	CASSPGTVIYEQYF
TRBJ2-1	many	TRBD2	TRBV4-1	TGCGCCAGCAGCCGGGGAGGGGCGAGGAGTATTGACAATGAGCAGTTCTTC	CASSRGGARSIDNEQFF
TRBJ2-7	few	.	TRBV12-3/TRBV12-4	TGTGCCAGCAGCCCATTGGGACTCCTGGGTGGTGACGAGCAGTACTTC	CASSPLGLLGGDEQYF
TRBJ1-1	many	.	TRBV12-3/TRBV12-4	TGTGCCAGCAGTCCTCGGCCGGAGAACACTGAAGCTTTCTTT	CASSPRPENTEAFF
TRBJ2-7	.	.	TRBV30	TGTGCCTGGAGACCTATAGCGGCCTACGAGCAGTACTTC	CAWRPIAAYEQYF
TRBJ2-5	few	.	TRBV20-1	TGCAGTGCTCCCCGGGCGGAGACCCAGTACTTC	CSAPRAETQYF
TRBJ2-5	few	TRBD1	TRBV28	TGTGCCAGCAGTAACACCGACAGGGTAAAGACCCAGTACTTC	CASSNTDRVKTQYF
TRBJ2-7	many	TRBD1	TRBV29-1	TGCAGCGTTTCGGACAGGTACGCCGAGCAGTACTTC	CSVSDRYAEQYF
TRBJ2-7	few	TRBD1	TRBV10-3	TGTGCCATCAGTCTCAATTCCGGGACAGCTTTAGACGAGCAGTACTTC	CAISLNSGTALDEQYF